The rows below give T cell receptor beta chains drawn from one sample of a study of somatic mutations in cytotoxic T cells in rheumatoid arthritis. Clones were sequenced by immunoSEQ multiplex PCR, and TCRdb holds only the in-frame ones, with some missing. Of under 20,000 clones listed, around 85% are singletons. Sequenced: CD8+ T cells sorted from blood. The receptors come from a woman in her forties with rheumatoid arthritis. CDR3s include the opening cysteine and the closing phenylalanine or tryptophan. The D gene is left open where the match is weak. Rows may omit the clone size; those that give it use once, few, many or a size class.

TRBJ2-7	-	TRBV7-8	-	TGTGCCAGCAGCTCCGGGAATCTCCACTACGAGCAGTACTTC	CASSSGNLHYEQYF
TRBJ2-7	-	TRBV27	-	TGTGCCAGCAGCCATCCCCCAACCTACGAGCAGTACTTC	CASSHPPTYEQYF
TRBJ2-1	-	TRBV6-5	-	TGTGCCAGCAGTGCGGCATCCTACAATGAGCAGTTCTTC	CASSAASYNEQFF
TRBJ1-1	TRBD1	TRBV15	few	TGTGCCACCAGCCCATACCCAGGGGGCGAGAACACTGAAGCTTTCTTT	CATSPYPGGENTEAFF
TRBJ1-1	-	TRBV27	-	TGTGCCAGCAGTCCAACGGGGGTGAACACTGAAGCTTTCTTT	CASSPTGVNTEAFF
TRBJ2-2	-	TRBV6-1	few	TGTGCCAGCAGTGAGGGGGCTAGCGGGGAGCTGTTTTTT	CASSEGASGELFF
TRBJ1-1	TRBD1	TRBV19	few	TGTGCCAGCCGCCGGGACAGGGGAGCCAAGGACACTGAAGCTTTCTTT	CASRRDRGAKDTEAFF
TRBJ2-1	TRBD1	TRBV7-9	-	TGTGCCAGCGGTCCGGGACAGTCGGGCAATGAGCAGTTCTTC	CASGPGQSGNEQFF
TRBJ2-2	-	TRBV6-5	once	TGTGCCAGCAGTTACTCCGGTACCGGGGAGCTGTTTTTT	CASSYSGTGELFF
TRBJ2-2	TRBD1	TRBV19	once	TGTGCCAGTGTGGGCGACAGGGGTGGGGCCGGGGAGCTGTTTTTT	CASVGDRGGAGELFF
TRBJ1-1	TRBD1	TRBV7-2	-	TGTGCCAGCAGCTCCAGGGGGCATAGCGGCACTGAAGCTTTCTTT	CASSSRGHSGTEAFF
TRBJ1-2	-	TRBV10-2	once	TGCGCCAGCAGTGAGCCCAGGGATCCTAACTATGGCTACACCTTC	CASSEPRDPNYGYTF
TRBJ2-7	-	TRBV19	-	TGTGCCAGTAGTAATGCAGGGGACGAGCAGTACTTC	CASSNAGDEQYF
TRBJ2-7	TRBD2	TRBV10-2	-	TGCGCCAGCCTCCTTAGCGGGAGGGTTTACGAGCAGTACTTC	CASLLSGRVYEQYF
TRBJ1-5	-	TRBV4-1	-	TGCGCCAGCAGCCAACAGGGTTATCAGCCCCAGCATTTT	CASSQQGYQPQHF
TRBJ2-7	TRBD1	TRBV25-1	once	TGTGCCAGCAGTGGCGTAAGTGGGACAGGGGGATACGAGCAGTACTTC	CASSGVSGTGGYEQYF
TRBJ2-3	-	TRBV7-8	-	TGTGCCAGCAGCTACCTACGCGGGGCCGGAACAGATACGCAGTATTTT	CASSYLRGAGTDTQYF
TRBJ2-7	-	TRBV4-1	-	TGCGCCAGCAGCCAAGGACCGGCGGGGACCTACGAGCAGTACTTC	CASSQGPAGTYEQYF
TRBJ1-1	TRBD1	TRBV5-1	-	TGCGCCAGTCGAGAACAGGGGATGAACACTGAAGCTTTCTTT	CASREQGMNTEAFF
TRBJ1-5	-	TRBV6-5	-	TGTGCCAGCCAAATCGGGGGGGGTCAGCCCCAGCATTTT	CASQIGGGQPQHF
TRBJ1-5	TRBD1	TRBV10-2	-	TGCGCCAGCACCCCGGCGGGACAGGGCGACCAGCCCCAGCATTTT	CASTPAGQGDQPQHF
TRBJ1-1	-	TRBV30	few	TGTGCCTCCCCACAGGGTTTCTTT	CASPQGFF
TRBJ1-1	-	TRBV9	-	TGTGCCAGCAGCCTTTCCGGGAACACTGAAGCTTTCTTT	CASSLSGNTEAFF
TRBJ1-5	-	TRBV7-3	few	TGTGCCAGCAGCCCTCGACAGGGCAATCAGCCCCAGCATTTT	CASSPRQGNQPQHF
TRBJ2-3	TRBD2	TRBV4-2	-	TGTGCCAGCAGCCACACCCTAGCGGGGACCGATACGCAGTATTTT	CASSHTLAGTDTQYF
TRBJ2-1	-	TRBV13	-	TGTGCCAGCAGCTCTCCTAGTACTGGCGGCGATGAGCAGTTCTTC	CASSSPSTGGDEQFF
TRBJ1-2	-	TRBV15	-	TGTGCCACCAGCCCCGAAGCGGGGGGCGCTGATGGCTACACCTTC	CATSPEAGGADGYTF
TRBJ2-7	TRBD2	TRBV19	few	TGTGCCAGTAGTATCCGAGCGGGAGCGGAAGGGTACGAGCAGTACTTC	CASSIRAGAEGYEQYF
TRBJ2-3	-	TRBV27	few	TGTGCCAGCAGTTCCGCCGGGGGAGGTACAGGGGCAGATACGCAGTATTTT	CASSSAGGGTGADTQYF
TRBJ2-7	-	TRBV7-9	-	TGTGCCAGCAGCTTACCGCTTTACCACGAGCAGTACTTC	CASSLPLYHEQYF
TRBJ2-3	TRBD2	TRBV6-5	-	TGTGCCAGCAGTTATCTGGCGGGAGCGGGCCCAGATACGCAGTATTTT	CASSYLAGAGPDTQYF
TRBJ2-7	-	TRBV7-9	-	TGTGCCAGCACCCTCGGAGGTGTCTCCTACGAGCAGTACTTC	CASTLGGVSYEQYF